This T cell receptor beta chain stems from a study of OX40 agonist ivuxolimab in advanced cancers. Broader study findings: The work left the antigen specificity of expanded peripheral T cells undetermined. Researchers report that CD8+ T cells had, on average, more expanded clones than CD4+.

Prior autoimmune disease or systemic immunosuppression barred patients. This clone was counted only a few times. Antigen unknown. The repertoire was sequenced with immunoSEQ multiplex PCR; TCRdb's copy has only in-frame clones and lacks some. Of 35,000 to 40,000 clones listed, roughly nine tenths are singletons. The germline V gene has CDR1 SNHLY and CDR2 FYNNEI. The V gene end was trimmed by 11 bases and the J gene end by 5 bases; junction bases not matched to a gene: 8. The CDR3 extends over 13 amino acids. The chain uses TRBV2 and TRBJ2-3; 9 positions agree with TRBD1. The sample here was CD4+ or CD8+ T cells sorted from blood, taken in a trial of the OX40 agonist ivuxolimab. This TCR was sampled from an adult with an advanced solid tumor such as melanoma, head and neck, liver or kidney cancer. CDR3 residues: CACRDRVKDTQYF. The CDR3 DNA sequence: TGTGCCTGCCGGGACAGGGTCAAAGATACGCAGTATTTT.